These T cell receptor beta chains were read from a single sample in a study of blood T cell repertoires in COVID-19. The repertoire was sequenced with immunoSEQ multiplex PCR; TCRdb's copy has only in-frame clones and lacks some. The data hold some 200,000 clones, with approximately 82% observed a single time. The sample taken for sequencing was PBMCs or T cells enriched from blood (not recorded which). The receptors originated from a woman aged 55-70 years with acute COVID-19. The CDR3 runs from the conserved cysteine through the conserved F or W. A D gene is named only where the DNA matches it firmly. The listing skips clone size in some rows; elsewhere it reads once, few, many or a size class.

>TRBJ2-1|TRBV4-3|-|TRBD2
TGCGCCAGCAGCCAAGGGGAGGGGTCTTACAATGAGCAGTTCTTC
CASSQGEGSYNEQFF
>TRBJ2-3|TRBV11-2|-|TRBD1
TGTGCCAGCAGCCCGCGGACAGGGACCGGAACGCAGTATTTT
CASSPRTGTGTQYF
>TRBJ2-1|TRBV30|-|-
TGTGCCTGGAGTCTTCGGGACTCGCAGTTCTTC
CAWSLRDSQFF
>TRBJ1-5|TRBV6-5|-|-
TGTGCCAGCAGACGACAGGTGGGAAGCAATCAGCCCCAGCATTTT
CASRRQVGSNQPQHF
>TRBJ2-7|TRBV7-9|-|-
TGTGCCAGCAGTCTCCCTGGCGGGACCTACGAGCAGTACTTC
CASSLPGGTYEQYF
>TRBJ1-1|TRBV11-2|-|TRBD1
TGTGCCAGCAGCTTATCGGGACAGGGGGCCCCCAAAGCTTTCTTT
CASSLSGQGAPKAFF
>TRBJ2-5|TRBV5-1|once|-
TGCGCCAGCAGTGGGGAGTTACAAGAGACCCAGTACTTC
CASSGELQETQYF
>TRBJ1-6|TRBV2|once|-
TGTGCCAGCAGATCAGGGGAGCGTTCACCCCTCCACTTT
CASRSGERSPLHF
>TRBJ2-7|TRBV11-2|few|-
TGTGCCAGCAGCTTTATTAGTGTCGAGCAGTACTTC
CASSFISVEQYF
>TRBJ2-3|TRBV5-1|-|TRBD2
TGCGCCAGCATCCCGGGAGGCGGAGTCACAGATACGCAGTATTTT
CASIPGGGVTDTQYF
>TRBJ1-2|TRBV12-3/TRBV12-4|-|-
TGTGCCAGCAGCCGAGATAACTATGGCTACACCTTC
CASSRDNYGYTF
>TRBJ1-2|TRBV29-1|-|-
TGCAGCGTTGAGGGCCGGGGTCGGAACTATGGCTACACCTTC
CSVEGRGRNYGYTF
>TRBJ2-3|TRBV4-3|-|-
TGCGCCAGCAGCCAAGGGTGGAGGGGGCGGAGCACGCAGTATTTT
CASSQGWRGRSTQYF
>TRBJ2-1|TRBV12-3/TRBV12-4|-|-
TGTGCCAGCCGACGAGAGCGGTACAATGAGCAGTTCTTC
CASRRERYNEQFF
>TRBJ1-1|TRBV19|once|-
TGTGCCAGTAGCCCCACGGGAGCGCAGTCGACTGAAGCTTTCTTT
CASSPTGAQSTEAFF
>TRBJ1-2|TRBV20-1|few|-
TGCAGTGCTAGTAACAGGGAGGGTGGCTATGGCTACACCTTC
CSASNREGGYGYTF
>TRBJ1-5|TRBV28|-|-
TGTGCCTGCCTCGGGGGTGCTGGCAGCAATCAGCCCCAGCATTTT
CACLGGAGSNQPQHF
>TRBJ2-1|TRBV25-1|once|-
TGTGCCAGCAGTGAAAGTGGTCCCAGCGGCCTCTACAATGAGCAGTTCTTC
CASSESGPSGLYNEQFF
>TRBJ2-7|TRBV3-1/TRBV3-2|-|-
TGTGCCAGCAGCCCCTTGGCGGGCTACGAGCAGTACTTC
CASSPLAGYEQYF
>TRBJ2-1|TRBV30|-|TRBD2
TGTGCCTGGAGTGTCGTAGCGGGATTTCTGTTCTTC
CAWSVVAGFLFF
>TRBJ2-5|TRBV19|-|-
TGTGCCAGTAGTATTACCCAGGAAGAGACCCAGTACTTC
CASSITQEETQYF
>TRBJ2-7|TRBV18|-|TRBD1
TGTGCCAGCTCACCCAGGGACAGGTCCTACGAGCAGTACTTC
CASSPRDRSYEQYF
>TRBJ1-5|TRBV6-2/TRBV6-3|-|TRBD1
TGTGCCAGCAGTTTCGACAGGGGGCAAGGGTATAGCAATCAGCCCCAGCATTTT
CASSFDRGQGYSNQPQHF
>TRBJ2-5|TRBV7-9|-|-
TGTGCCAGCAGCCGAGACGTACAGCAAGAGACCCAGTACTTC
CASSRDVQQETQYF
>TRBJ1-6|TRBV9|-|-
TGTGCCAGCAGCGTAGGAGGAGGGGATTCACCCCTCCACTTT
CASSVGGGDSPLHF
>TRBJ2-7|TRBV28|-|TRBD2
TGTGCCAGCGGCTCTAGCGGCTACTACGAGCAGTACTTC
CASGSSGYYEQYF
>TRBJ2-1|TRBV10-1|-|TRBD1
TGCGCCAGCTCAGGGGAAGGGACAGCTTACAATGAGCAGTTCTTC
CASSGEGTAYNEQFF
>TRBJ2-3|TRBV27|-|TRBD2
TGTGCCAGCAGTTTAGGGACGCGGGGGGATACGCAGTATTTT
CASSLGTRGDTQYF
>TRBJ1-2|TRBV2|-|-
TGTGCCAGCAGTGGCAACAGCTTAGACAGAAGTGGCTACACCTTC
CASSGNSLDRSGYTF
>TRBJ1-6|TRBV30|-|TRBD1
TGTGCCTCCACACAGGGGGCCGACTCACCCCTCCACTTT
CASTQGADSPLHF
>TRBJ2-3|TRBV4-2|once|TRBD2
TGTGCCAGCAGACTCTCTTTGCGGGAGATCACAGATACGCAGTATTTT
CASRLSLREITDTQYF
>TRBJ1-5|TRBV18|-|-
TGTGCCAGCTCACCATCGGGCGGGGGTCAGCCCCAGCATTTT
CASSPSGGGQPQHF
>TRBJ2-2|TRBV7-8|-|TRBD1
TGTGCCAGCAACAAAGGGACAGGGGGGACCGGGGAGCTGTTTTTT
CASNKGTGGTGELFF
>TRBJ2-5|TRBV9|-|-
TGTGCCAGCAGCGCCAGACAGCAGCAAGAGACCCAGTACTTC
CASSARQQQETQYF
>TRBJ2-3|TRBV3-1/TRBV3-2|-|TRBD2
TGTGCCAGCAGTCCCCGACTAGCGGGGGGGGGAGATACGCAGTATTTT
CASSPRLAGGGDTQYF
>TRBJ1-3|TRBV7-2|-|TRBD1
TGTGCCAGCAGCGGGGGGACAGGAAGGTCTGGAAACACCATATATTTT
CASSGGTGRSGNTIYF
>TRBJ1-2|TRBV21-1|-|-
TGTGCCAGCAGCAAAGAGCTGAGGAATCCGGAGTTAGAACCGCGCTACACCTTC
CASSKELRNPELEPRYTF
>TRBJ2-1|TRBV3-1/TRBV3-2|few|TRBD2
TGTGCCAGCAGCCAATACACTAGCGGGAGAAATGAGCAGTTCTTC
CASSQYTSGRNEQFF
>TRBJ1-4|TRBV6-1|-|-
TGTGCCAGCAGTGAAATTAAGCTAGAAAAACTGTTTTTT
CASSEIKLEKLFF
>TRBJ1-3|TRBV5-1|-|TRBD1
TGCGCCAGCAGCCCGGGACAGTACACCGACACCATATATTTT
CASSPGQYTDTIYF
>TRBJ1-5|TRBV3-1/TRBV3-2|-|TRBD1
TGTGCCAGCAGCCAAGATCTTGGACAGGGTACTCAGCCCCAGCATTTT
CASSQDLGQGTQPQHF
>TRBJ2-3|TRBV3-1/TRBV3-2|-|-
TGTGCCAGCAGCCAAGGAGTTGGGGACTTAACAGATACGCAGTATTTT
CASSQGVGDLTDTQYF
>TRBJ2-1|TRBV11-3|-|TRBD2
TGTGCCAGCAGCCCGGGGACTAGCGGGACTTGGAATGAGCAGTTCTTC
CASSPGTSGTWNEQFF
>TRBJ1-5|TRBV7-2|-|TRBD1
TGTGCCAGCACCCGACAGGGAAGGCATCAGCCCCAGCATTTT
CASTRQGRHQPQHF
>TRBJ1-1|TRBV18|few|-
TGTGCCAGCTCACTATTGGTCGGGGGGTCCCCCACTGAAGCTTTCTTT
CASSLLVGGSPTEAFF
>TRBJ2-1|TRBV12-3/TRBV12-4|-|-
TGTGCCAGCAGTTTAATGAGCGATGAGCAGTTCTTC
CASSLMSDEQFF
>TRBJ1-2|TRBV4-1|-|TRBD1
TGCGCCAGCAGCCAAGAGAGGGGGCTACGGGGCTACACCTTC
CASSQERGLRGYTF
>TRBJ1-1|TRBV27|few|TRBD1
TGTGCCAGCAGTTTACGGACAGGGTCTGGGGCTGAAGCTTTCTTT
CASSLRTGSGAEAFF
>TRBJ2-7|TRBV10-3|-|TRBD2
TGTGCCATCTGGGGGGGAAGGGCCGCTCAGCAGTACTTC
CAIWGGRAAQQYF
>TRBJ1-2|TRBV21-1|-|-
TGTGCCAGCAGCGTCCGGGACAGGGAGAGAGGGAGAGGCTACACCTTC
CASSVRDRERGRGYTF
>TRBJ1-1|TRBV10-3|-|TRBD1
TGTGCCACCCAAGGACAGGATGGCACTGAAGCTTTCTTT
CATQGQDGTEAFF
>TRBJ2-3|TRBV18|-|-
TGTGCCAGCTCACCGGGCCAGTCTAGCACAGATACGCAGTATTTT
CASSPGQSSTDTQYF
>TRBJ2-3|TRBV11-2|once|-
TGTGCCAGCACTCGCGGGTCGGCGGGTAGCACAGATACGCAGTATTTT
CASTRGSAGSTDTQYF
>TRBJ1-5|TRBV19|-|-
TGTGCCAGTTCCCGGGGGGGCTGGGGTCAAGATGGCAATCAGCCCCAGCATTTT
CASSRGGWGQDGNQPQHF
>TRBJ2-3|TRBV7-9|-|TRBD2
TGTGCCAGCAGCCCCCCTAGACTAGCGGCATACACAGATACGCAGTATTTT
CASSPPRLAAYTDTQYF
>TRBJ2-2|TRBV4-3|-|-
TGCGCCAGCAGCCAGGGGGGAGCGAACACCGGGGAGCTGTTTTTT
CASSQGGANTGELFF